This T cell receptor beta chain derives from a study of T-cell reconstitution after alpha-beta-depleted transplantation in children. Preparation of the TCRbeta library used unique molecular identifiers. Via MiXCR, TCRdb re-called the PCR reads, giving one row per CDR3 protein. The sample has fewer than 150,000 distinct CDR3 sequences; roughly 10% are singletons. Germline V CDR1 and CDR2: SGHRS, YFSETQ. V dropped 4 bases and J dropped 6; count of bases not matched to a gene: 8. This CDR3 spans 15 amino acids. The sequencing here drew on PBMCs, mostly from graft donor cells, taken 180 days after TCRalphabeta/CD19-depleted stem cell transplant. V and J are TRBV5-1 and TRBJ2-1, with TRBD1 matching over 9 bases. This receptor was identified in a girl less than two years old who had a stem cell transplant for combined immunodeficiency, so the T cells may come from the graft donor. The CDR3 spells CASSQPGQGFNEQFF. The DNA for the CDR3 is TGCGCCAGCAGCCAGCCGGGACAGGGTTTCAATGAGCAGTTCTTC.